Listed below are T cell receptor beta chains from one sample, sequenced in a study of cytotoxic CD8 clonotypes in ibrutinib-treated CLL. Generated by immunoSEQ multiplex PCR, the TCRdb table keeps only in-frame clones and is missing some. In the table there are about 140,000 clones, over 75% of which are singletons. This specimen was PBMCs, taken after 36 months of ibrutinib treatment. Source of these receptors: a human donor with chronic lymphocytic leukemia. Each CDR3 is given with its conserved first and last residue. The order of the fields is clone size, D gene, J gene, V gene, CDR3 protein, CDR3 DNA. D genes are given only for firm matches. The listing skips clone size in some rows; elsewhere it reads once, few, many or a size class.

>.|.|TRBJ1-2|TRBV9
CASSPAGTTHGYTF
TGTGCCAGCAGCCCCGCCGGGACGACCCATGGCTACACCTTC
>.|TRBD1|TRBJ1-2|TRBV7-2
CASSLWAGGGYGYTF
TGTGCCAGCAGCTTATGGGCAGGGGGCGGCTATGGCTACACCTTC
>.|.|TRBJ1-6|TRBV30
CAWSGGRNSPLHF
TGTGCCTGGAGTGGGGGACGAAATTCACCCCTCCACTTT
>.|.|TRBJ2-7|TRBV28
CASELRGRPTYEQYF
TGTGCCAGCGAGCTCCGGGGGAGACCCACCTACGAGCAGTACTTC
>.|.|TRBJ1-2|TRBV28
CASNRYGYTF
TGTGCCAGCAACCGGTATGGCTACACCTTC
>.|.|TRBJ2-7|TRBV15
CATSRDLTYEQYF
TGTGCCACCAGCAGGGACCTCACCTACGAGCAGTACTTC
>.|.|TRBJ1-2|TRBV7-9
CASSLLGAGGYTF
TGTGCCAGCAGCTTATTAGGAGCGGGGGGCTACACCTTC
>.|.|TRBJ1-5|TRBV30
CAWGRAFGQPQHF
TGTGCCTGGGGTAGGGCGTTTGGTCAGCCCCAGCATTTT
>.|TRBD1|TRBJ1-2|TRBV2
CASTRDRAHYGYTF
TGTGCCAGCACCCGGGACAGGGCCCACTATGGCTACACCTTC
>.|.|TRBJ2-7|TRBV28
CASSLYRADYEQYF
TGTGCCAGCAGTTTGTACAGGGCAGACTACGAGCAGTACTTC
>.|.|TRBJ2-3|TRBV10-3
CAISESEGADTQYF
TGTGCCATCAGTGAGTCAGAAGGCGCAGATACGCAGTATTTT
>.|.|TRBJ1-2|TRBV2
CASSRDKLRYGYTF
TGTGCCAGCAGCCGGGACAAACTACGCTATGGCTACACCTTC
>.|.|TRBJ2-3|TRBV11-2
CASSFGVGTDTQYF
TGTGCCAGCAGCTTCGGGGTGGGCACAGATACGCAGTATTTT
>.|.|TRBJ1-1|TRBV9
CASSERVVNTEAFF
TGTGCCAGCAGCGAGCGGGTAGTGAACACTGAAGCTTTCTTT
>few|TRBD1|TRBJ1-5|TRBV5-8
CASSYTGGAYSNQPQHF
TGTGCCAGCAGCTATACAGGGGGCGCATATAGCAATCAGCCCCAGCATTTT
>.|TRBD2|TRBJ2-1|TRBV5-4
CASSLLADNYNEQFF
TGTGCCAGCAGCTTGCTAGCGGACAACTACAATGAGCAGTTCTTC
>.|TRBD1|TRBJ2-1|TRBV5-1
CASRLDRSSVEQFF
TGCGCCAGCAGACTGGACAGGTCTAGTGTGGAGCAGTTCTTC
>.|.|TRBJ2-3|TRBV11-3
CASSPRVDTQYF
TGTGCCAGCAGCCCAAGGGTGGATACGCAGTATTTT
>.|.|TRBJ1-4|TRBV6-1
CASSAETGGNEKLFF
TGTGCCAGCAGTGCTGAGACAGGTGGTAATGAAAAACTGTTTTTT
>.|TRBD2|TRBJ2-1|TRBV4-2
CASSDGLAGGPGGHEQFF
TGTGCCAGCAGCGACGGACTAGCGGGAGGCCCAGGGGGCCATGAGCAGTTCTTC
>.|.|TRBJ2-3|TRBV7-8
CASSLVAAGPPDTQYF
TGTGCCAGCAGCTTAGTTGCGGCAGGCCCTCCAGATACGCAGTATTTT
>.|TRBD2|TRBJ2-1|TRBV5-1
CASSSRLAGLYNEQFF
TGCGCCAGCAGCTCCCGACTAGCGGGGTTGTACAATGAGCAGTTCTTC
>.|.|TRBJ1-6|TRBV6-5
CASSWWAQENMALHF
TGTGCCAGCAGTTGGTGGGCCCAGGAGAATATGGCCCTCCACTTT
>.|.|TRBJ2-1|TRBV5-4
CASSLLGVSPEEQFF
TGTGCCAGCAGCTTGTTGGGAGTGTCCCCCGAGGAGCAGTTCTTC
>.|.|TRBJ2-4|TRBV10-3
CAISESGSQRHIQYF
TGTGCCATCAGTGAGTCCGGCTCGCAACGGCACATTCAGTACTTC
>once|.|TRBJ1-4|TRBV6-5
CATYDTDNEKLFF
TGTGCCACTTACGACACAGATAATGAAAAACTGTTTTTT
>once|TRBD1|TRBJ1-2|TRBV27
CASSSTGRVYGYTF
TGTGCCAGCAGTTCGACAGGGAGGGTGTATGGCTACACCTTC
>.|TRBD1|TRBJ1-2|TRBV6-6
CASSYSKQGIYGYTF
TGTGCCAGCAGTTACTCCAAACAGGGGATCTATGGCTACACCTTC
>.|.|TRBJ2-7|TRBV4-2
CASSQGSGAYEQYF
TGTGCCAGCAGCCAAGGGTCCGGGGCCTACGAGCAGTACTTC
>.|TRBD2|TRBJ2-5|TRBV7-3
CASSLRPGTTAETQYF
TGTGCCAGCAGCTTACGACCCGGGACTACGGCAGAGACCCAGTACTTC
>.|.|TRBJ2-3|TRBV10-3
CAISEIRADTDTQYF
TGTGCCATCAGTGAAATCCGGGCCGACACAGATACGCAGTATTTT
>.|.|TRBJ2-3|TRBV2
CASRRLSDTQYF
TGTGCCAGCAGACGACTGTCAGATACGCAGTATTTT
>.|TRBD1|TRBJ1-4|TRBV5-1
CASSLEAGTGFEKLFF
TGCGCCAGCAGCTTAGAAGCCGGGACAGGGTTTGAAAAACTGTTTTTT
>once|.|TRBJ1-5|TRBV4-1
CASSQVLGAEQPQHF
TGCGCCAGCAGCCAAGTCCTGGGCGCGGAGCAGCCCCAGCATTTT
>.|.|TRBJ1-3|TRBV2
CASSEVGNSGNTIYF
TGTGCCAGCAGTGAAGTAGGCAACTCTGGAAACACCATATATTTT
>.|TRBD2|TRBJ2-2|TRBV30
CASTSGGTSTGELFF
TGTGCCTCGACTAGCGGGGGGACTTCCACCGGGGAGCTGTTTTTT
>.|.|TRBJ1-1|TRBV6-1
CASRHRFPNTEAFF
TGTGCCAGCAGACACAGGTTTCCGAACACTGAAGCTTTCTTT